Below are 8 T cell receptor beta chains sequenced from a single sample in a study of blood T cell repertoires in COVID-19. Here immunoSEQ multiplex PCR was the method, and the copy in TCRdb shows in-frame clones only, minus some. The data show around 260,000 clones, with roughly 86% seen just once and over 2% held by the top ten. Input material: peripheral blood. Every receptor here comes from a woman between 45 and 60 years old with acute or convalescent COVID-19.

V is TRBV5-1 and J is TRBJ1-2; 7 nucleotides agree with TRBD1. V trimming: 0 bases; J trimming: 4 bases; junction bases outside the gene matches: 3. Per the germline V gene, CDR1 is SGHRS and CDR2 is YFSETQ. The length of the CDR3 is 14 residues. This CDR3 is CASSLVRDSYGYTF. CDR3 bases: TGCGCCAGCAGCTTGGTCCGGGACAGCTATGGCTACACCTTC.

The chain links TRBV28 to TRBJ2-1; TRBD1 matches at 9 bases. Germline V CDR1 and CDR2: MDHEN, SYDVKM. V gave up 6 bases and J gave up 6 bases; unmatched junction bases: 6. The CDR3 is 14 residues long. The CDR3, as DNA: TGTGCCAGCAGGGGGACAGGGAGGCGCAATGAGCAGTTCTTC. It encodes CASRGTGRRNEQFF.

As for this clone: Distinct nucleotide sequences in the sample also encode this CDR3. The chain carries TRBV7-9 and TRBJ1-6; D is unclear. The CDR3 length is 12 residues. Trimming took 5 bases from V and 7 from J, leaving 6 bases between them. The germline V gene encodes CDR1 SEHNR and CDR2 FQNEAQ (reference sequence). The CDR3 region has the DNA TGTGCCAGCAGCCATGAGAATTCACCCCTCCACTTT. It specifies CASSHENSPLHF.

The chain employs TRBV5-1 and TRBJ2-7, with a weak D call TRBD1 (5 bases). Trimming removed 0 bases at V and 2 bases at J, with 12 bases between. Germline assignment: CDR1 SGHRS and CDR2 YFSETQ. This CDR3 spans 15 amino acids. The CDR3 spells CASSLGGQSAYEQYF. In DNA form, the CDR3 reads TGCGCCAGCAGCTTGGGGGGCCAGTCAGCCTACGAGCAGTACTTC.

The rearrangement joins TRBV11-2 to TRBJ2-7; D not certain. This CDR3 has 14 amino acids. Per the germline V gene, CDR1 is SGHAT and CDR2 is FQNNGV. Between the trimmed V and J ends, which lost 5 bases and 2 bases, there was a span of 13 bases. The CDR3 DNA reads TGTGCCAGCAGCCCCCGACGGGTGGCCTACGAGCAGTACTTC. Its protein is CASSPRRVAYEQYF. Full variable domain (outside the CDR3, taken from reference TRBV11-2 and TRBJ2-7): EAGVAQSPRYKIIEKRQSVAFWCNPISGHATLYWYQQILGQGPKLLIQFQNNGVVDDSQLPKDRFSAERLKGVDSTLKIQPAKLEDSAVYLCASSPRRVAYEQYFGPGTRLTVT.

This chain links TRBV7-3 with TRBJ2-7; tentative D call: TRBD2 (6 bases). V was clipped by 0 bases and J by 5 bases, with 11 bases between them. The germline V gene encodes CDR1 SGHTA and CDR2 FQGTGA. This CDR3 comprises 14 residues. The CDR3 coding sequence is TGTGCCAGCAGCTTAACAGGCGGGAAGGACGAGCAGTACTTC. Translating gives CASSLTGGKDEQYF.

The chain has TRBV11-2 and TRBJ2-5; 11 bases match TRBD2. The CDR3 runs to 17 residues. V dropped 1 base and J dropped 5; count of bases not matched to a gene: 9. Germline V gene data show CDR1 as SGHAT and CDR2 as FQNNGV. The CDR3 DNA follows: TGTGCCAGCAGCTTAGGGGGTGCGTTAGCGGGAGGGGAGACCCAGTACTTC. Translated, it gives CASSLGGALAGGETQYF.

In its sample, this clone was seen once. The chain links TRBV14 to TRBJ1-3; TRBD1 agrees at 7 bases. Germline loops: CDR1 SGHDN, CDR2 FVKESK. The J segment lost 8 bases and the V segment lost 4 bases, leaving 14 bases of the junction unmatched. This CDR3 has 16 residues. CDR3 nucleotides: TGTGCCAGCAGCCGAAACCGGGACAGACGGTGGGACACCATATATTTT. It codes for CASSRNRDRRWDTIYF.